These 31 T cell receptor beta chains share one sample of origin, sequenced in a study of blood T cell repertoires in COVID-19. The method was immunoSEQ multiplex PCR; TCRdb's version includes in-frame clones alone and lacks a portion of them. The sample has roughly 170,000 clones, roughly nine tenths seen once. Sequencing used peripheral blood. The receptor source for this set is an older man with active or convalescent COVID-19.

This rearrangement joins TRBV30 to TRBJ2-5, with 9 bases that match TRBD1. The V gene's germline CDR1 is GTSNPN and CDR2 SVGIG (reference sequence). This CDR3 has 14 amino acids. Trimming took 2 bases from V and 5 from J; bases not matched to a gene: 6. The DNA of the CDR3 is TGTGCCTGGAGTCCGGGACAGGGTTCGGAGACCCAGTACTTC. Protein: CAWSPGQGSETQYF.

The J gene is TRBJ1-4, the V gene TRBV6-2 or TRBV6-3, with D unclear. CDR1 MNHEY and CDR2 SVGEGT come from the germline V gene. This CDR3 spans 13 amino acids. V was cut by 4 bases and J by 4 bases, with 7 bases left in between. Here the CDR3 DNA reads TGTGCCAGCAGTTCGTACGGTAATGAAAAACTGTTTTTT. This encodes CASSSYGNEKLFF.

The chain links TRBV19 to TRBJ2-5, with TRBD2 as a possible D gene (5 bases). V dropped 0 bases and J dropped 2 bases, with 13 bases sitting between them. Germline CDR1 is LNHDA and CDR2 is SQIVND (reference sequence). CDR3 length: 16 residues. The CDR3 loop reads CASSIDPFSGQETQYF. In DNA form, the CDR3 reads TGTGCCAGTAGTATAGATCCATTTTCGGGGCAAGAGACCCAGTACTTC.

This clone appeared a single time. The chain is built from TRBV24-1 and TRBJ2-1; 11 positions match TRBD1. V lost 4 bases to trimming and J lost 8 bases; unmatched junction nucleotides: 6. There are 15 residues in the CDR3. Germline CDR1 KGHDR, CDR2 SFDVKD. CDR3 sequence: CATSDADRGPYEQFF. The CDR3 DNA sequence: TGTGCCACCAGTGACGCGGACAGGGGGCCATATGAGCAGTTCTTC.

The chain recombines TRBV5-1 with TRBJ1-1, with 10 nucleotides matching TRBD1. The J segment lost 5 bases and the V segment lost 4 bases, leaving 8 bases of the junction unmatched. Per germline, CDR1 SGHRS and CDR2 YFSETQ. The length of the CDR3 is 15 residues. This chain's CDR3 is CASSLRDRGRTEAFF. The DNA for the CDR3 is TGCGCCAGCAGCCTCCGGGACAGGGGAAGAACTGAAGCTTTCTTT.

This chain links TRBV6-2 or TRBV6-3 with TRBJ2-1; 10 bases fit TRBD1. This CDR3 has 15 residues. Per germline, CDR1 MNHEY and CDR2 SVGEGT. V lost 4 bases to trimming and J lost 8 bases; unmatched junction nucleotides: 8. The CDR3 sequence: CASSFRDRGIDEQFF. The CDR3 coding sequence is TGTGCCAGCAGTTTCCGGGACAGGGGCATCGATGAGCAGTTCTTC.

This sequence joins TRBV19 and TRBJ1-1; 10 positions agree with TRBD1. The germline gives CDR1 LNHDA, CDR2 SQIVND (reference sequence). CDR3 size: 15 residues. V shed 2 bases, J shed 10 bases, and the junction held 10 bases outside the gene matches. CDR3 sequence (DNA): TGTGCCAGTAGTATACGGCTTCGACAGGGGGCAGGAGCTTTCTTT. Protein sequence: CASSIRLRQGAGAFF.

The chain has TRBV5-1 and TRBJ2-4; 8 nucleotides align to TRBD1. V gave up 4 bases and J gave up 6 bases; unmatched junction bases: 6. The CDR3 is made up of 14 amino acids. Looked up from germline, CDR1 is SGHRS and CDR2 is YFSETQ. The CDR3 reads CASSAGTGGNIQYF. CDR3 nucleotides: TGCGCCAGCAGCGCCGGGACAGGAGGAAACATTCAGTACTTC. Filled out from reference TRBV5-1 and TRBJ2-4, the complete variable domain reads KAGVTQTPRYLIKTRGQQVTLSCSPISGHRSVSWYQQTPGQGLQFLFEYFSETQRNKGNFPGRFSGRQFSNSRSEMNVSTLELGDSALYLCASSAGTGGNIQYFGAGTRLSVL.

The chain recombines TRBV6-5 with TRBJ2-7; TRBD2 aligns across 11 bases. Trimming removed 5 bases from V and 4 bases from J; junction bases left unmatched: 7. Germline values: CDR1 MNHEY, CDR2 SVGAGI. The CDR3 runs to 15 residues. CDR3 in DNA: TGTGCCAGCAGTCGGGGGACTAGCGGAACGTACGAGCAGTACTTC. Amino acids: CASSRGTSGTYEQYF.

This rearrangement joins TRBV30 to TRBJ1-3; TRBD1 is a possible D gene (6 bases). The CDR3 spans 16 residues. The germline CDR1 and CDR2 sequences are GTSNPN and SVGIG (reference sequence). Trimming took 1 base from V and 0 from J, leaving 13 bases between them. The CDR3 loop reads CAWSGTAPSSGNTIYF. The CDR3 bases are TGTGCCTGGAGTGGGACAGCCCCTAGCTCTGGAAACACCATATATTTT. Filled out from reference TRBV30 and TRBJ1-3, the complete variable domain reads SQTIHQWPATLVQPVGSPLSLECTVEGTSNPNLYWYRQAAGRGLQLLFYSVGIGQISSEVPQNLSASRPQDRQFILSSKKLLLSDSGFYLCAWSGTAPSSGNTIYFGEGSWLTVV.

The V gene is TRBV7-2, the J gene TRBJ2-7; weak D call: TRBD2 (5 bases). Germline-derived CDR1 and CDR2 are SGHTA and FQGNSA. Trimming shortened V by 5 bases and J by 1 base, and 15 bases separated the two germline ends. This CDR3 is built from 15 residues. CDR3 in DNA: TGTGCCAGCAGCCAAAGGGCCGGAGGTTCCTACGAGCAGTACTTC. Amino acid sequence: CASSQRAGGSYEQYF.

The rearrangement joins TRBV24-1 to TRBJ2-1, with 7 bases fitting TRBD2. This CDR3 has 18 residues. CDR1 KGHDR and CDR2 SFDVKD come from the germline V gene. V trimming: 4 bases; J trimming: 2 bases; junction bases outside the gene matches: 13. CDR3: CATSDPSGPGVTYNEQFF. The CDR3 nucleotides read TGTGCCACCAGTGACCCTAGCGGTCCTGGGGTCACCTACAATGAGCAGTTCTTC.

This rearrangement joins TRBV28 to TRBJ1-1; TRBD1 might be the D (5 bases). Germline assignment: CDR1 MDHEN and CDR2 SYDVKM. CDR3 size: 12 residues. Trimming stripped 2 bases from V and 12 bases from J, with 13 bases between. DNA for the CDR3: TGTGCCAGCAGTTTAGGTCAGGGAGGGACTTTCTTT. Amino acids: CASSLGQGGTFF.

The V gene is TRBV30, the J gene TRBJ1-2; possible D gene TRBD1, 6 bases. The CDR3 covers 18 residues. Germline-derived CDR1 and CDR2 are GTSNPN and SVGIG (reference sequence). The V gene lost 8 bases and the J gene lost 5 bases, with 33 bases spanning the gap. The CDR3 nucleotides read TGTGCCCGGGTCGACCCTCTAAACCAGGGGCCCGCCGGTTATGGCTACACCTTC. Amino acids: CARVDPLNQGPAGYGYTF. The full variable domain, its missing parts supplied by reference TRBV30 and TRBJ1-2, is SQTIHQWPATLVQPVGSPLSLECTVEGTSNPNLYWYRQAAGRGLQLLFYSVGIGQISSEVPQNLSASRPQDRQFILSSKKLLLSDSGFYLCARVDPLNQGPAGYGYTFGSGTRLTVV.

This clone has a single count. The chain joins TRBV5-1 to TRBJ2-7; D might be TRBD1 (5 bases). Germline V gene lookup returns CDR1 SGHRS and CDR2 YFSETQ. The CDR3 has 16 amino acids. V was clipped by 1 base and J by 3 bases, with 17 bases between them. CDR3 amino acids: CASSLSKGEPGYEQYF. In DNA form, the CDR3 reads TGCGCCAGCAGCTTGTCGAAAGGGGAACCCGGCTACGAGCAGTACTTC.

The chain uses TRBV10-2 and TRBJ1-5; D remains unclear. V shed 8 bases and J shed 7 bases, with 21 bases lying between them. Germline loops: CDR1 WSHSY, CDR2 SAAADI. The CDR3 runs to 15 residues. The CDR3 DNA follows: TGCGCCAGCGCCACCACCGGCCGGGAGAGACAGCCCCAGCATTTT. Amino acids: CASATTGRERQPQHF.

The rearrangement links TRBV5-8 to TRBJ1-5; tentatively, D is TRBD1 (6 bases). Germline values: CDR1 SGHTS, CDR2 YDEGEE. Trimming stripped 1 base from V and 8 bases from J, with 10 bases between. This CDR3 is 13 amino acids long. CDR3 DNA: TGTGCCAGCAGCTTGTACAGGGAAGAGCCCCAGCATTTT. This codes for CASSLYREEPQHF.

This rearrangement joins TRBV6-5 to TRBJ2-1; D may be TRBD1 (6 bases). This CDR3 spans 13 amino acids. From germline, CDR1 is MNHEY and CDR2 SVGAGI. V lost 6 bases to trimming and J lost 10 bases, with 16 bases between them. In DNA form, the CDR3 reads TGTGCCAGCAGGCCCCTGGACAGTTACGAGCAGTTCTTC. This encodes CASRPLDSYEQFF.

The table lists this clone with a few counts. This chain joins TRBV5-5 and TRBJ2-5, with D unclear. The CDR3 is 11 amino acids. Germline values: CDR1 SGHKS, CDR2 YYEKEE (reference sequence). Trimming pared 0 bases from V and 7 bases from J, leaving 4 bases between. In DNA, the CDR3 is TGTGCCAGCAGCTTGGGGAGGACCCAGTACTTC. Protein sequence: CASSLGRTQYF.

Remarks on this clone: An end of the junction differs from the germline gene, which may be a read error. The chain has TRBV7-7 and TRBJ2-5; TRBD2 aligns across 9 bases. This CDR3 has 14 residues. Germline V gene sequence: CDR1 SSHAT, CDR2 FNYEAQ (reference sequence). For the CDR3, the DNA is TGTGCTAGCAGCTCCCTAGCGGGAATAAAGACCCAGTACTTC. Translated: CASSSLAGIKTQYF. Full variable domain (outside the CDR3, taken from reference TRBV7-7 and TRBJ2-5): GAGVSQSPRYKVTKRGQDVTLRCDPISSHATLYWYQQALGQGPEFLTYFNYEAQPDKSGLPSDRFSAERPEGSISTLTIQRTEQRDSAMYRCASSSLAGIKTQYFGPGTRLLVL.

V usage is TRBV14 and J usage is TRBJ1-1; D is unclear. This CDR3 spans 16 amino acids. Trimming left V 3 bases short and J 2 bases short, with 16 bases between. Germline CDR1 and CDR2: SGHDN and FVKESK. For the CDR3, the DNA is TGTGCCAGCAGCCAGGAGGCCGGACTCAGCAACACTGAAGCTTTCTTT. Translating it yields CASSQEAGLSNTEAFF.

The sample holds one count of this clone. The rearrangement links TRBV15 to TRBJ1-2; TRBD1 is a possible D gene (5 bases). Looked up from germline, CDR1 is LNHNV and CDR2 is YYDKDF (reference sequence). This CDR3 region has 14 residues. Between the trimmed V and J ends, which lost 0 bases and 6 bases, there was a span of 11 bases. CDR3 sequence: CATSRDPRADGYTF. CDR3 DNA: TGTGCCACCAGCAGAGATCCCAGGGCTGATGGCTACACCTTC.

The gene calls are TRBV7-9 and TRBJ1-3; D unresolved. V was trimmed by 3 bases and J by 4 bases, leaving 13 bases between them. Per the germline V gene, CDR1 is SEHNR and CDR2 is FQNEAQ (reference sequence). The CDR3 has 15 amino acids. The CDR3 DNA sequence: TGTGCCAGCAGCTTTGAGGGCGCGGGGGGAAACACCATATATTTT. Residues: CASSFEGAGGNTIYF. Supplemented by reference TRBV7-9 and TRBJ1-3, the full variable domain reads DTGVSQNPRHKITKRGQNVTFRCDPISEHNRLYWYRQTLGQGPEFLTYFQNEAQLEKSRLLSDRFSAERPKGSFSTLEIQRTEQGDSAMYLCASSFEGAGGNTIYFGEGSWLTVV.

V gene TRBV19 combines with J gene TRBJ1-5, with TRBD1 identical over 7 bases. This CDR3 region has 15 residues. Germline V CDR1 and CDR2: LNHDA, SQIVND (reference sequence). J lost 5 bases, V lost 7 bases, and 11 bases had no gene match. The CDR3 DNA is TGTGCCAGTACCTCAATCGGACAGGCCCATCAGCCCCAGCATTTT. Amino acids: CASTSIGQAHQPQHF.

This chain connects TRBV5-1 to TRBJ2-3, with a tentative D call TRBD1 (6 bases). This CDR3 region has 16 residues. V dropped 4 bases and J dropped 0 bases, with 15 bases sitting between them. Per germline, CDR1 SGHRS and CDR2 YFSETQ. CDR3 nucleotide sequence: TGCGCCAGCAGCCGGGCGGCAGGGGCCAGCACAGATACGCAGTATTTT. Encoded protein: CASSRAAGASTDTQYF.

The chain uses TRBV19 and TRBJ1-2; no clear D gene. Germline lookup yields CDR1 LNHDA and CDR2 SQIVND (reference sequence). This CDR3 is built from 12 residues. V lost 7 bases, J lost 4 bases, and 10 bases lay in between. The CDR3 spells CASKGGLYGYTF. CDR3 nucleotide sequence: TGTGCCAGTAAGGGAGGTCTCTATGGCTACACCTTC.

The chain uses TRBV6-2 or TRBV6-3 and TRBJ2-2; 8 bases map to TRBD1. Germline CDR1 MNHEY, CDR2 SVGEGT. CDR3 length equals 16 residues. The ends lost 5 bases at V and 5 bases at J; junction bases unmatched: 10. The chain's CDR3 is CASSNLRGRGTGELFF. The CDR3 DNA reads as TGTGCCAGCAGTAATCTCAGGGGGCGAGGTACCGGGGAGCTGTTTTTT.

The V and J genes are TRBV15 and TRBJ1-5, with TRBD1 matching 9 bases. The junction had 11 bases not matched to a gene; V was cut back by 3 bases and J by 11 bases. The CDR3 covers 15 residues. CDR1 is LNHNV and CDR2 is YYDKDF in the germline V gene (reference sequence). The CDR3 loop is CATSRGTGPSGTQHF. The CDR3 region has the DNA TGTGCCACCAGCAGGGGGACAGGGCCATCAGGGACCCAGCATTTT.

This CDR3 reads CASSPYQGQYNTEAFF. The CDR3 nucleotides are TGTGCCAGCAGCCCCTACCAGGGACAATATAACACTGAAGCTTTCTTT. The gene calls are TRBV7-2 and TRBJ1-1; D possibly corresponds to TRBD1 (6 bases). The germline V gene encodes CDR1 SGHTA and CDR2 FQGNSA. Deletions cut 5 bases from V and 2 bases from J, with 18 bases between. The CDR3 sequence is 16 residues long.

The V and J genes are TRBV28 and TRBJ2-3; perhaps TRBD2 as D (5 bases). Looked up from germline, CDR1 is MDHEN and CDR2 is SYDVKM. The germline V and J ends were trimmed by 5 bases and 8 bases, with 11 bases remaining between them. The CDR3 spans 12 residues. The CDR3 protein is CASSPPGVTQYF. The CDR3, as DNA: TGTGCCAGCAGTCCCCCCGGGGTTACGCAGTATTTT.

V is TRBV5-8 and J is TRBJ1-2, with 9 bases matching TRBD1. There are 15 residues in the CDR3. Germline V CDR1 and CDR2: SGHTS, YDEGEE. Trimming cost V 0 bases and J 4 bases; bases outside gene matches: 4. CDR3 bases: TGTGCCAGCAGCTTGGCGACAGGGGGTCCCTATGGCTACACCTTC. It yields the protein CASSLATGGPYGYTF.